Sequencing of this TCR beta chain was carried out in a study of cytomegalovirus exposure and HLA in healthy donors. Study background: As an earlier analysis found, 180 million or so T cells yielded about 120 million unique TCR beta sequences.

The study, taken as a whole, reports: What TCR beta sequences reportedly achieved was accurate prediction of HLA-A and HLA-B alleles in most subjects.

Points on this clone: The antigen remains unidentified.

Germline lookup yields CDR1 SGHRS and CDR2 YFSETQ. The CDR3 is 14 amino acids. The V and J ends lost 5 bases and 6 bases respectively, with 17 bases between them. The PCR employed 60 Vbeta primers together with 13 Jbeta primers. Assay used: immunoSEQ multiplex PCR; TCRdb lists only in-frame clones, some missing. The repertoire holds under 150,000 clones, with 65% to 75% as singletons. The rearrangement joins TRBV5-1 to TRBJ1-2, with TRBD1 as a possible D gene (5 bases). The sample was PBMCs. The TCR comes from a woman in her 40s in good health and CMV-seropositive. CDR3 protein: CASREGVPSNGYTF. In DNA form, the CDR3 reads TGCGCCAGCAGGGAAGGGGTTCCCTCTAATGGCTACACCTTC.